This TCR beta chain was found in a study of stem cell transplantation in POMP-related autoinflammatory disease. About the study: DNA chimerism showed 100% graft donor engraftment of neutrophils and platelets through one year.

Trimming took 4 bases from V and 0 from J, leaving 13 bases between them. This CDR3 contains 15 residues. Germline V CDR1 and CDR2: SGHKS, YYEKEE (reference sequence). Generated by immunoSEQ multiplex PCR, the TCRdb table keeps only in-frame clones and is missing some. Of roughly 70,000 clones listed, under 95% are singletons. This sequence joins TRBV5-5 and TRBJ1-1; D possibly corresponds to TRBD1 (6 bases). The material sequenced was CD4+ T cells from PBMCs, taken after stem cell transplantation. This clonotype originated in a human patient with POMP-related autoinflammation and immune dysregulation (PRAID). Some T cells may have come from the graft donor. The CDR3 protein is CASSQSTGMNTEAFF. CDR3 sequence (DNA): TGTGCCAGCAGCCAAAGCACAGGGATGAACACTGAAGCTTTCTTT.